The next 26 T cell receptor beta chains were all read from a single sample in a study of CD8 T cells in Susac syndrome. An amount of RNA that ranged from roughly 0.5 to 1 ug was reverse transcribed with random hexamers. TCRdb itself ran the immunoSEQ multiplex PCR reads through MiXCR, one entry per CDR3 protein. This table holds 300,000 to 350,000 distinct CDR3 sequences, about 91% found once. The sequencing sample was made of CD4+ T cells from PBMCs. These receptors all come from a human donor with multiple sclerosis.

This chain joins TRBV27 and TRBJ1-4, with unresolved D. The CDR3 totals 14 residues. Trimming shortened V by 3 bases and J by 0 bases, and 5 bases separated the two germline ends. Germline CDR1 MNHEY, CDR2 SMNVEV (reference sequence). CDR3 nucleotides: TGTGCCAGCAGTTTCACTGCAACTAATGAAAAACTGTTTTTT. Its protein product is CASSFTATNEKLFF.

CDR3 sequence: CASRWSPGMVNTGELFF. CDR3 DNA sequence: TGTGCCAGCAGGTGGTCTCCCGGAATGGTGAACACCGGGGAGCTGTTTTTT. The rearrangement uses TRBV6-1 and TRBJ2-2; no definite D call. Per germline, CDR1 MNHNS and CDR2 SASEGT. V gave up 6 bases and J gave up 1 base, with 18 bases separating them. The CDR3 is made up of 17 amino acids.

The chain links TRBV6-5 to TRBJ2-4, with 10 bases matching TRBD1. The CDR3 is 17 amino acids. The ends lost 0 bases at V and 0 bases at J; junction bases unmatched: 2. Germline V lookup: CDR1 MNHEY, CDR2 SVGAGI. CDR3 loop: CASSYSGQGVAKNIQYF. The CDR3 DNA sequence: TGTGCCAGCAGTTACTCAGGACAGGGGGTAGCCAAAAACATTCAGTACTTC.

The CDR3 bases are TGTGCCAGCCGGACACACACTGAAGCTTTCTTT. It specifies CASRTHTEAFF. The rearrangement joins TRBV7-9 to TRBJ1-1; D may be TRBD1 (5 bases). The V gene's germline CDR1 is SEHNR and CDR2 FQNEAQ (reference sequence). The CDR3 extends over 11 amino acids. With 8 bases removed from V and 3 bases from J, the gap between germline ends came to 7 bases.

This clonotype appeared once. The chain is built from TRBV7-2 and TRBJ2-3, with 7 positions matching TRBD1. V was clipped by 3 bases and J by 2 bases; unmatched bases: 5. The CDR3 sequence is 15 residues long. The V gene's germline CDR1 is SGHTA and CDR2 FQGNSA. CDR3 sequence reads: CASSFLTGHTDTQYF. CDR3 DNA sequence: TGTGCCAGCAGCTTCCTGACAGGGCACACAGATACGCAGTATTTT.

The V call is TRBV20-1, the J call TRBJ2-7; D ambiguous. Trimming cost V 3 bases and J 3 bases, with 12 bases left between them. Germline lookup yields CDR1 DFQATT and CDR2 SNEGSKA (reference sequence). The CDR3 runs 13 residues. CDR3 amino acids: CSASPPTHYEQYF. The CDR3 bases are TGCAGTGCTAGTCCCCCAACCCACTACGAGCAGTACTTC.

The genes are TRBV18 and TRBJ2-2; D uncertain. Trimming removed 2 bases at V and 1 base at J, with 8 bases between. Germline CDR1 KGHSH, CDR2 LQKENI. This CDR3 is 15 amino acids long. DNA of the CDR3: TGTGCCAGCTCACCAACAGCGAGGAACACCGGGGAGCTGTTTTTT. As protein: CASSPTARNTGELFF.

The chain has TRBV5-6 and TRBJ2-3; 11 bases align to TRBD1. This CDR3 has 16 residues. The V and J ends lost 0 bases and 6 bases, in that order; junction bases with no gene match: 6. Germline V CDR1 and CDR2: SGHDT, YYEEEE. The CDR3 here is CASSLEGQGVTDTQYF. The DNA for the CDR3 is TGTGCCAGCAGCTTGGAGGGACAGGGGGTTACGGATACGCAGTATTTT.

CDR3 residues: CASRPRQGGRVYEQYF. The CDR3 DNA reads as TGTGCCAGCAGACCCCGACAGGGAGGAAGGGTCTACGAGCAGTACTTC. The chain combines TRBV6-1 with TRBJ2-7; D is possibly TRBD1 (7 bases). Germline V gene lookup returns CDR1 MNHNS and CDR2 SASEGT. The CDR3 is made up of 16 amino acids. V dropped 6 bases and J dropped 3 bases, with 21 bases sitting between them.

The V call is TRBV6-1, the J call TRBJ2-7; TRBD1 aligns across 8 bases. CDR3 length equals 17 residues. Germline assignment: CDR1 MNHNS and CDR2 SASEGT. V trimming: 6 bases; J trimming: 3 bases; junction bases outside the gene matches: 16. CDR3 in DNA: TGTGCCAGCAGACTATTCCCTCCCCGGACAGGGAGCTACGAGCAGTACTTC. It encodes CASRLFPPRTGSYEQYF.

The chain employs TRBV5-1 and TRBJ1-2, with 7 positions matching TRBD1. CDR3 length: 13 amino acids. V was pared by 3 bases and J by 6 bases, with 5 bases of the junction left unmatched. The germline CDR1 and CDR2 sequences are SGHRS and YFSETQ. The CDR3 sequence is CASSSGQVHGYTF. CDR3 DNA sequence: TGCGCCAGCAGCTCCGGACAGGTCCATGGCTACACCTTC.

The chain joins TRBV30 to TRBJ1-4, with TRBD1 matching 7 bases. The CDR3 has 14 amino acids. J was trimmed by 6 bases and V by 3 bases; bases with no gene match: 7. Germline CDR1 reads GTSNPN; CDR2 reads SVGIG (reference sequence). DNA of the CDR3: TGTGCCTGGAGGAGGGGGCGGTACGATGAAAAACTGTTTTTT. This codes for CAWRRGRYDEKLFF. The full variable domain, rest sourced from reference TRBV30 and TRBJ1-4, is SQTIHQWPATLVQPVGSPLSLECTVEGTSNPNLYWYRQAAGRGLQLLFYSVGIGQISSEVPQNLSASRPQDRQFILSSKKLLLSDSGFYLCAWRRGRYDEKLFFGSGTQLSVL.

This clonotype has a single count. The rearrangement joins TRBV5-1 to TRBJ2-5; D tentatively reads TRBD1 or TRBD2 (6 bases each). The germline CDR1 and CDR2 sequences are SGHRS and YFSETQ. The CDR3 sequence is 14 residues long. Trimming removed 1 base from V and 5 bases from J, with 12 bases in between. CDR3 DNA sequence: TGCGCCAGCAGCTTGCCGGGGGCCAAGGAGACCCAGTACTTC. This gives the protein CASSLPGAKETQYF.

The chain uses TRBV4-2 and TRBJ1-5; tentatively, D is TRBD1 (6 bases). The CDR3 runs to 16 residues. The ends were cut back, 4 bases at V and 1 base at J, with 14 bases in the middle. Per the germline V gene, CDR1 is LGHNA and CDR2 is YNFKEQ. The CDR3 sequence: CASSPRAGASNQPQHF. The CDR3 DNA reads TGTGCCAGCAGCCCTCGTGCGGGGGCGAGCAATCAGCCCCAGCATTTT.

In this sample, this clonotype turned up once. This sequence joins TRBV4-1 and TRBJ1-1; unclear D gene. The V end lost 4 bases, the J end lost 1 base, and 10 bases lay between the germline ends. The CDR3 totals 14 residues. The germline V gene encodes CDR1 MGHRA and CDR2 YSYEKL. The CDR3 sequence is CASSPVATNTEAFF. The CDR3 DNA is TGCGCCAGCAGCCCTGTTGCGACGAACACTGAAGCTTTCTTT.

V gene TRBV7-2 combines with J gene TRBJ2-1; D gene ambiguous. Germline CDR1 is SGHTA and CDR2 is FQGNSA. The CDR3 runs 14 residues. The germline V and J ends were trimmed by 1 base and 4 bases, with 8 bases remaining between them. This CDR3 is CASSLGPAYNEQFF. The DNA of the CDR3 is TGTGCCAGCAGCTTAGGTCCAGCATACAATGAGCAGTTCTTC. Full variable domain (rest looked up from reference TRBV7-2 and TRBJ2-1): GAGVSQSPSNKVTEKGKDVELRCDPISGHTALYWYRQSLGQGLEFLIYFQGNSAPDKSGLPSDRFSAERTGGSVSTLTIQRTQQEDSAVYLCASSLGPAYNEQFFGPGTRLTVL.

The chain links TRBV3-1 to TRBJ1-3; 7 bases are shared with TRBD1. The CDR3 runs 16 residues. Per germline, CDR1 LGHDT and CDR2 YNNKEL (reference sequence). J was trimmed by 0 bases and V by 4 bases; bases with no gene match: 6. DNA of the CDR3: TGTGCCAGCAGCCCGGGACAGCTAATCTCTGGAAACACCATATATTTT. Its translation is CASSPGQLISGNTIYF. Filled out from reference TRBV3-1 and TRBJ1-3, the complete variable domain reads DTAVSQTPKYLVTQMGNDKSIKCEQNLGHDTMYWYKQDSKKFLKIMFSYNNKELIINETVPNRFSPKSPDKAHLNLHINSLELGDSAVYFCASSPGQLISGNTIYFGEGSWLTVV.

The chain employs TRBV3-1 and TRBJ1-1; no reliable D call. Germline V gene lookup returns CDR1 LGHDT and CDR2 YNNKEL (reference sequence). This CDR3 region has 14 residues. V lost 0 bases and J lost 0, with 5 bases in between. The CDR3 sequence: CASSQDTLNTEAFF. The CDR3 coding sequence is TGTGCCAGCAGCCAAGATACCCTGAACACTGAAGCTTTCTTT.

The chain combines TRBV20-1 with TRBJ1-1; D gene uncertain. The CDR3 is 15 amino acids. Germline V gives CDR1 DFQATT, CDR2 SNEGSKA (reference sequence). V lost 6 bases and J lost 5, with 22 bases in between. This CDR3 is CSADLYPLKRTEAFF. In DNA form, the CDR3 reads TGCAGTGCCGACCTGTACCCACTGAAGAGGACTGAAGCTTTCTTT.

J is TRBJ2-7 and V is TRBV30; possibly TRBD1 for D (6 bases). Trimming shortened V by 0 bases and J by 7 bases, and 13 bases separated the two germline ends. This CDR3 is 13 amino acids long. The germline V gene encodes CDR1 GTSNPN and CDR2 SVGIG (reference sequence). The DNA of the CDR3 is TGTGCCTGGAGTGTTACAGGGCTAGGGGAGCAGTACTTC. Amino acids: CAWSVTGLGEQYF.

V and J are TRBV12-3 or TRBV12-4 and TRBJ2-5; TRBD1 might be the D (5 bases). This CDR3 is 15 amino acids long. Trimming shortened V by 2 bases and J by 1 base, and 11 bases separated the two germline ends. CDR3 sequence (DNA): TGTGCCAGCAGTTTATTTCAGGGAATCCAAGAGACCCAGTACTTC. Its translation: CASSLFQGIQETQYF.

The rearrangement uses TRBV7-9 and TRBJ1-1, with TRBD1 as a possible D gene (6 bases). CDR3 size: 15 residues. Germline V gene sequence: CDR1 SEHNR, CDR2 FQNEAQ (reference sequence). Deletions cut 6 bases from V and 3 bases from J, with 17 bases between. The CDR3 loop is CASRHRVGEDTEAFF. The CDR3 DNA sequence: TGTGCCAGCAGGCACAGGGTGGGAGAGGACACTGAAGCTTTCTTT.

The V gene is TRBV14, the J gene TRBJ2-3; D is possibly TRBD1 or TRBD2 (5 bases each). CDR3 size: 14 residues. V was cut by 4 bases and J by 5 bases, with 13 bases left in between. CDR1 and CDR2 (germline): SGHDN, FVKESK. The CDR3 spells CASSPSGPLDTQYF. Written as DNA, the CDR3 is TGTGCCAGCAGCCCCTCGGGGCCTTTAGATACGCAGTATTTT.

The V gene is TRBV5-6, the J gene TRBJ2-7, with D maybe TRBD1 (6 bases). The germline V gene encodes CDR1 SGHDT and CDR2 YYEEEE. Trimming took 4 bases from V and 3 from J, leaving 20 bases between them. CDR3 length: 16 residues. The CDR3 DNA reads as TGTGCCAGCAGCGAAACTCTCAGGGGCGCAGGCTACGAGCAGTACTTC. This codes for CASSETLRGAGYEQYF.

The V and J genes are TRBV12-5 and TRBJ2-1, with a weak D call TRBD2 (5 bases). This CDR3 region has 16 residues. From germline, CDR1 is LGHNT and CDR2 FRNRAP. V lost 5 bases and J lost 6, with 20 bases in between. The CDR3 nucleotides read TGTGCTAGTGGTACCGATCCCCGTGGGAGTATCAATGAGCAGTTCTTC. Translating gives CASGTDPRGSINEQFF.

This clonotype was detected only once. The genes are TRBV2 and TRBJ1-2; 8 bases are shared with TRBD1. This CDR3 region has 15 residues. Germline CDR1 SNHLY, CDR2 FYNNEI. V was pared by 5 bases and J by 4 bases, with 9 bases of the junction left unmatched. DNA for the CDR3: TGTGCCAGCAGTCCTAGGCAGGGGGCGTTCTATGGCTACACCTTC. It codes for CASSPRQGAFYGYTF. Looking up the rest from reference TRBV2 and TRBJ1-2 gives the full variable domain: EPEVTQTPSHQVTQMGQEVILRCVPISNHLYFYWYRQILGQKVEFLVSFYNNEISEKSEIFDDQFSVERPDGSNFTLKIRSTKLEDSAMYFCASSPRQGAFYGYTFGSGTRLTVV.